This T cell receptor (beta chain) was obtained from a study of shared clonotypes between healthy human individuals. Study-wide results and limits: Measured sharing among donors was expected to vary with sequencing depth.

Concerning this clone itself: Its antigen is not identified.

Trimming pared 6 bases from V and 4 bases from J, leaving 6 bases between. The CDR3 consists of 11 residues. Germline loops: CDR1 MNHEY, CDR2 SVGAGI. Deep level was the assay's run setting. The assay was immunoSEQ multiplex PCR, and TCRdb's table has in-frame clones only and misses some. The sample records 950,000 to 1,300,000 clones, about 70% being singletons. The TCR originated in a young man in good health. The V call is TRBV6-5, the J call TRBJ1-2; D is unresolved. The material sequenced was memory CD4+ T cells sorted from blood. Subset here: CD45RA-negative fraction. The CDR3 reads CASRAGYGYTF. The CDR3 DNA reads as TGTGCCAGCAGGGCAGGCTATGGCTACACCTTC.